A single sample is the source of the 26 T cell receptor beta chains below, sequenced in a study of T cells after yellow fever vaccination. TCRdb independently ran MiXCR on the 5' RACE reads; one entry per CDR3 protein. Of 50,000 or so distinct CDR3 sequences listed, about 6.3% were seen once; the top ten hold roughly 26%. Sequences were derived from CD8+ T cells not binding an NS4B(214-222) dextramer, sorted from PBMCs, sampled roughly 47 days after the first yellow fever vaccination. The receptors derive from a young man who received the YFV17D yellow fever vaccine.

Ten or more counts support this clonotype. CDR3 sequence: CSARGWIARRNTEAFF. CDR3 coding DNA: TGCAGTGCTAGAGGTTGGATCGCCCGCCGGAACACTGAAGCTTTCTTT. The chain uses TRBV20-1 and TRBJ1-1, with no clear D. With 1 base removed from V and 1 base from J, the gap between germline ends came to 16 bases. The CDR3 spans 16 residues. Germline values: CDR1 DFQATT, CDR2 SNEGSKA (reference sequence).

This clonotype was seen ten or more times. The V call is TRBV30, the J call TRBJ2-2, with D uncertain. The CDR3 sequence is 14 residues long. The germline V and J ends were trimmed by 2 bases and 0 bases, with 7 bases remaining between them. The germline gives CDR1 GTSNPN, CDR2 SVGIG (reference sequence). CDR3 sequence: CAWSSTANTGELFF. The CDR3 nucleotides read TGTGCCTGGAGTTCCACAGCGAACACCGGGGAGCTGTTTTTT. Combining the CDR3 with reference TRBV30 and TRBJ2-2 gives the whole variable domain SQTIHQWPATLVQPVGSPLSLECTVEGTSNPNLYWYRQAAGRGLQLLFYSVGIGQISSEVPQNLSASRPQDRQFILSSKKLLLSDSGFYLCAWSSTANTGELFFGEGSRLTVL.

This clonotype occurred many times. The rearrangement links TRBV5-1 to TRBJ1-1; D is ambiguous. This CDR3 has 10 amino acids. The V end was cut by 7 bases, the J end by 2 bases, with 3 bases between. Germline-derived CDR1 and CDR2 are SGHRS and YFSETQ. This CDR3 is CASSNTEAFF. The CDR3 DNA is TGCGCCAGCTCTAACACTGAAGCTTTCTTT.

In its sample, this clonotype was seen many times. The V gene is TRBV7-2, the J gene TRBJ2-7, with D possibly being TRBD2 (6 bases). This CDR3 contains 15 residues. V dropped 3 bases and J dropped 0 bases, with 12 bases sitting between them. The germline gives CDR1 SGHTA, CDR2 FQGNSA. The CDR3 sequence is CASSLGLGSSYEQYF. The CDR3 DNA is TGTGCCAGCAGCTTGGGACTGGGGAGCTCCTACGAGCAGTACTTC.

The CDR3 bases are TGTGCCAGCACCCCTCGAGACTCTGGGGCCAACGTCCTGACTTTC. This encodes CASTPRDSGANVLTF. The rearrangement uses TRBV7-9 and TRBJ2-6; no definite D call. CDR1 SEHNR and CDR2 FQNEAQ come from the germline V gene (reference sequence). The ends were cut back, 7 bases at V and 0 bases at J, with 10 bases in the middle. This CDR3 is built from 15 residues.

V and J are TRBV3-1 and TRBJ2-5; D may be TRBD1 or TRBD2 (6 bases each). Germline CDR1 and CDR2: LGHDT and YNNKEL (reference sequence). The CDR3 contains 19 residues. V lost 8 bases to trimming and J lost 4 bases, with 32 bases between them. The CDR3 coding sequence is TGTGCCAGCTGCAAGCAGGTCACCGGGACACGGCCCGGGAGAGAGACCCAGTACTTC. Translation: CASCKQVTGTRPGRETQYF.

The rearrangement uses TRBV11-3 and TRBJ2-1; D ambiguous. The CDR3 runs 12 residues. Trimming took 6 bases from V and 5 from J, leaving 8 bases between them. Germline-derived CDR1 and CDR2 are SGHNT and YENEEA. CDR3 DNA sequence: TGTGCCAGCAGTAGAAGGGACAATGAGCAGTTCTTC. This sequence encodes CASSRRDNEQFF.

This clonotype was counted only a few times. The V gene is TRBV6-5, the J gene TRBJ1-5; a possible D gene is TRBD1 (6 bases). Germline V CDR1 and CDR2: MNHEY, SVGAGI. There are 16 residues in the CDR3. V lost 2 bases to trimming and J lost 0 bases, with 11 bases between them. In DNA, the CDR3 is TGTGCCAGCAGTTACCTTGGACAGTATAGCAATCAGCCCCAGCATTTT. This translates into CASSYLGQYSNQPQHF.

This clonotype was counted between two and nine times. The rearrangement links TRBV6-5 to TRBJ1-6; D perhaps matches TRBD1 (5 bases). V was pared by 0 bases and J by 14 bases, with 17 bases between. The CDR3 has 15 amino acids. Germline assignment: CDR1 MNHEY and CDR2 SVGAGI. This CDR3 reads CASSYSRGPRPSLHF. The DNA for the CDR3 is TGTGCCAGCAGTTACTCGAGGGGCCCACGCCCTTCCCTCCACTTT.

In the case of this clonotype: Sequence at one end of the junction differs from germline and may be a read error. The CDR3 sequence: CVSSQDSSGGTDTQYF. CDR3 coding DNA: TGCGTCAGCAGCCAAGATTCTAGCGGGGGCACAGATACGCAGTATTTT. The chain recombines TRBV4-3 with TRBJ2-3; 9 bases line up with TRBD2. This CDR3 contains 16 residues. Germline values: CDR1 LGHNA, CDR2 YSLEER.

This sequence joins TRBV4-3 and TRBJ1-5, with a possible D match to TRBD1 (5 bases). Deletions cut 0 bases from V and 1 base from J, with 7 bases between. The CDR3 is 15 residues long. The germline V gene encodes CDR1 LGHNA and CDR2 YSLEER. The CDR3 region is CASSQDGGSNQPQHF. The CDR3 coding sequence is TGCGCCAGCAGCCAAGACGGGGGAAGCAATCAGCCCCAGCATTTT.

This clonotype has at least ten counts. The chain couples TRBV27 to TRBJ2-1; D remains ambiguous. V was clipped by 0 bases and J by 4 bases, with 7 bases between them. CDR3 length: 14 residues. The germline CDR1 and CDR2 sequences are MNHEY and SMNVEV (reference sequence). CDR3 protein: CASSLSIGYNEQFF. CDR3 nucleotides: TGTGCCAGCAGTTTATCGATCGGGTACAATGAGCAGTTCTTC.

This clonotype was found a few times. This chain joins TRBV5-8 and TRBJ1-3, with D uncertain. CDR1 and CDR2 (germline): SGHTS, YDEGEE. V was cut by 0 bases and J by 0 bases, with 10 bases left in between. The CDR3 runs 16 residues. The CDR3 DNA reads as TGTGCCAGCAGCTTGGGGGCCCCCAGCTCTGGAAACACCATATATTTT. Translated: CASSLGAPSSGNTIYF. Looking up the rest from reference TRBV5-8 and TRBJ1-3 gives the full variable domain: EAGVTQSPTHLIKTRGQQATLRCSPISGHTSVYWYQQALGLGLQFLLWYDEGEERNRGNFPPRFSGRQFPNYSSELNVNALELEDSALYLCASSLGAPSSGNTIYFGEGSWLTVV.

This clonotype showed up many times. V usage is TRBV9 and J usage is TRBJ2-5; D might be TRBD2 (6 bases). There are 16 residues in the CDR3. From germline, CDR1 is SGDLS and CDR2 YYNGEE. The V end lost 3 bases, the J end lost 2 bases, and 17 bases lay between the germline ends. The CDR3 DNA reads as TGTGCCAGCAGCGCCGAGGGCGTAGGAGGGCAAGAGACCCAGTACTTC. This gives the protein CASSAEGVGGQETQYF.

The chain has TRBV18 and TRBJ2-7; possibly TRBD1 or TRBD2 for D (5 bases each). Germline V lookup: CDR1 KGHSH, CDR2 LQKENI. The CDR3 contains 16 residues. Between the trimmed V and J ends, which lost 2 bases and 1 base, there was a span of 15 bases. CDR3 protein: CASSPSRGDLSYEQYV. DNA of the CDR3: TGTGCCAGCTCACCAAGTCGAGGGGACCTTTCCTACGAGCAGTACGTC.

This clonotype was counted at least ten times. This chain uses TRBV20-1 with TRBJ2-1, with TRBD1 identical over 12 bases. Germline CDR1 and CDR2: DFQATT and SNEGSKA (reference sequence). There are 14 residues in the CDR3. The trim removed 6 bases at V and 6 bases at J, leaving 6 bases unmatched. The CDR3 loop reads CSATGDRGPNEQFF. CDR3 bases: TGCAGTGCCACGGGGGACAGGGGGCCCAATGAGCAGTTCTTC.

This clonotype was recorded a few times. The chain employs TRBV20-1 and TRBJ1-2; 11 nucleotides line up with TRBD1. Trimming removed 6 bases from V and 4 bases from J; junction bases left unmatched: 7. From germline, CDR1 is DFQATT and CDR2 SNEGSKA (reference sequence). The CDR3 loop spans 14 amino acids. CDR3 coding DNA: TGCAGTGCGAGTGGGGGGACAGGGGGCTATGGCTACACCTTC. This gives the protein CSASGGTGGYGYTF.

In this sample, this clonotype turned up a few times. DNA for the CDR3: TGCAGCGTTGAGCCAGGGGGCGGGGAGCAGTACTTC. It is translated as CSVEPGGGEQYF. The chain carries TRBV29-1 and TRBJ2-7; 8 bases align to TRBD1. The CDR3 has 12 residues. Germline values: CDR1 SQVTM, CDR2 ANQGSEA. With 3 bases clipped from V and 7 bases from J, the junction kept 5 bases outside the gene matches.

The J gene is TRBJ2-5, the V gene TRBV11-2, with unresolved D. Germline loops: CDR1 SGHAT, CDR2 FQNNGV. CDR3 length equals 15 residues. The V end was cut by 1 base, the J end by 5 bases, with 14 bases between. DNA of the CDR3: TGTGCCAGCAGCTTAGGATTCGGGTTTGGGGAGACCCAGTACTTC. The encoded protein is CASSLGFGFGETQYF.

The rearrangement links TRBV29-1 to TRBJ1-1; unclear D gene. From germline, CDR1 is SQVTM and CDR2 ANQGSEA. Trimming took 4 bases from V and 6 from J, leaving 9 bases between them. This CDR3 region has 11 residues. The CDR3 sequence is CSVAQRPEAFF. The CDR3 region has the DNA TGCAGCGTTGCACAAAGGCCTGAAGCTTTCTTT.

This clonotype was found a few times. This rearrangement joins TRBV4-3 to TRBJ2-5; TRBD2 is a possible D gene (5 bases). V was cut by 4 bases and J by 5 bases, with 17 bases left in between. The CDR3 runs 15 residues. The V gene's germline CDR1 is LGHNA and CDR2 YSLEER. Here the CDR3 DNA reads TGCGCCAGCAGCCGCAATGCCCGGACGGGGGAGACCCAGTACTTC. As protein: CASSRNARTGETQYF.

This clonotype was counted once. The CDR3 here is CASSALTNGANVLTF. The CDR3 nucleotides are TGTGCCAGCAGCGCCCTGACTAACGGGGCCAACGTCCTGACTTTC. This chain uses TRBV13 with TRBJ2-6; perhaps TRBD2 as D (5 bases). The CDR3 is made up of 15 amino acids. V lost 5 bases and J lost 4, with 12 bases in between. Germline-derived CDR1 and CDR2 are PRHDT and FYEKMQ (reference sequence).

This clonotype was seen more than once but under ten times. V is TRBV4-3 and J is TRBJ2-2, with TRBD1 as a possible D gene (6 bases). The CDR3 loop spans 18 amino acids. Trimming stripped 4 bases from V and 0 bases from J, with 18 bases between. From germline, CDR1 is LGHNA and CDR2 YSLEER. The CDR3 sequence is CASSPEGDGDPNTGELFF. The CDR3, as DNA: TGCGCCAGCAGCCCTGAGGGGGACGGGGACCCGAACACCGGGGAGCTGTTTTTT.

The gene calls are TRBV4-2 and TRBJ1-1; a weak D match, TRBD1 (6 bases). Germline CDR1 and CDR2: LGHNA and YNFKEQ. The CDR3 has 13 amino acids. Between the trimmed V and J ends, which lost 2 bases and 4 bases, there was a span of 8 bases. The CDR3 DNA reads TGTGCCAGCAGCCAAAAGGGGGGCACTGAAGCTTTCTTT. Amino acids: CASSQKGGTEAFF.

Here the CDR3 reads CSDVGYNEQFF. CDR3 DNA sequence: TGCAGCGATGTTGGGTACAATGAGCAGTTCTTC. This sequence joins TRBV29-1 and TRBJ2-1; the D is unclear. V was pared by 7 bases and J by 4 bases, with 8 bases between. CDR3 length: 11 residues. Germline V gives CDR1 SQVTM, CDR2 ANQGSEA.

V and J are TRBV14 and TRBJ2-7, with D unresolved. Trimming left V 3 bases short and J 7 bases short, with 13 bases between. CDR3 size: 13 residues. Germline V CDR1 and CDR2: SGHDN, FVKESK. The chain's CDR3 is CASSHWYGSEQYV. The CDR3 coding sequence is TGTGCCAGCAGCCACTGGTACGGCAGTGAGCAGTACGTC.